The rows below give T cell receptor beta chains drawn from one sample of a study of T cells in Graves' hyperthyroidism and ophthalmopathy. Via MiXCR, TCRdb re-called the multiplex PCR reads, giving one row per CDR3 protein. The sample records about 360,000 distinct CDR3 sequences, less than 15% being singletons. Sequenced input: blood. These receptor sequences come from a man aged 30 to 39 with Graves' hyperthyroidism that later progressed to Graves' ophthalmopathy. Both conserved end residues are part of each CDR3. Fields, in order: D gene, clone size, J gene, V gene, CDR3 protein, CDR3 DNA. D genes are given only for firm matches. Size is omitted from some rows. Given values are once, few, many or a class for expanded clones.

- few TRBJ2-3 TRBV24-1 CATSGKISDTQYF TGTGCCACCAGTGGGAAGATTTCAGATACGCAGTATTTT
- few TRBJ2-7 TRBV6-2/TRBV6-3 CASTFGGAPTYEQYF TGTGCCAGCACCTTTGGAGGGGCGCCTACCTACGAGCAGTACTTC
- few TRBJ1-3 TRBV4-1 CASSQDLRLGGNTIYF TGCGCCAGCAGCCAAGATCTCCGGTTGGGTGGAAACACCATATATTTT
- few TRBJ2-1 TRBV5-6 CASRQTFNNEQFF TGTGCCAGCAGGCAGACCTTTAACAATGAGCAGTTCTTC
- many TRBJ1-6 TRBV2 CASSWSSSYNSPLHF TGTGCCAGCAGTTGGAGTAGCTCCTATAATTCACCCCTCCACTTT
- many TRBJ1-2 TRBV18 CASSPPGTPNYGYTF TGTGCCAGCTCTCCGCCGGGAACTCCTAACTATGGCTACACCTTC
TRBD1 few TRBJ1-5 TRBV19 CASSIGTGWNSNQPQHF TGTGCCAGTAGTATCGGGACAGGTTGGAATAGCAATCAGCCCCAGCATTTT
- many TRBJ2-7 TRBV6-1 CASSQGPYYEQYF TGTGCCAGCAGTCAGGGCCCCTACTACGAGCAGTACTTC
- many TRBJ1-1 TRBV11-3 CASSLEGYNTEAFF TGTGCCAGCAGCTTAGAGGGTTACAACACTGAAGCTTTCTTT
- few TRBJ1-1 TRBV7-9 CASSLDRDLDTEAFF TGTGCCAGCAGCTTAGACCGGGACCTGGACACTGAAGCTTTCTTT
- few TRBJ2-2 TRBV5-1 CASSYVGVGTGELFF TGCGCCAGCAGCTATGTAGGGGTCGGGACCGGGGAGCTGTTTTTT
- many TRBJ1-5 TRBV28 CASSLGAAFYRHQPQHF TGTGCCAGCAGTTTAGGTGCAGCGTTCTATCGCCATCAGCCCCAGCATTTT
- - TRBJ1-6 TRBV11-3 CASSLDPMGSFNSPLHF TGTGCCAGCAGCTTAGACCCTATGGGATCTTTTAATTCACCCCTCCACTTT
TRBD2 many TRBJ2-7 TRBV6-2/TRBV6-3 CASRTTSVYEQYF TGTGCCAGCAGGACGACTAGCGTCTACGAGCAGTACTTC
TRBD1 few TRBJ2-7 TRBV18 CASSVGTGREQYF TGTGCCAGCTCTGTCGGGACAGGGCGTGAGCAGTACTTC
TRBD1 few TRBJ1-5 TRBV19 CARLIRDRGLLNQPQHF TGTGCCAGACTGATCCGGGACAGGGGGCTGCTGAATCAGCCCCAGCATTTT
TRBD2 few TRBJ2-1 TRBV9 CASSDPSGVNEQFF TGTGCCAGCAGCGACCCTAGCGGGGTAAATGAGCAGTTCTTC
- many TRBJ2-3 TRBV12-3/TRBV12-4 CASSDSGRETTDTQYF TGTGCCAGCAGCGATTCGGGGCGGGAAACCACAGATACGCAGTATTTT
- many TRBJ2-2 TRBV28 CASSLSGAQALTGELFF TGTGCCAGCAGTTTAAGTGGAGCGCAAGCCCTCACCGGGGAGCTGTTTTTT
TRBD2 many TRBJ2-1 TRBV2 CASTAAGGHSYNEQFF TGTGCCAGCACCGCTGCGGGGGGCCACTCCTACAATGAGCAGTTCTTC
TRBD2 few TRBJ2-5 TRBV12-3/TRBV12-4 CASSQLAGGPRETQYF TGTGCCAGCAGCCAACTAGCGGGGGGGCCTCGGGAGACCCAGTACTTC
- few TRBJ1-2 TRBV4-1 CASSPRDLTGSHGYTF TGCGCCAGCAGCCCGCGGGACTTAACAGGGTCCCATGGCTACACCTTC
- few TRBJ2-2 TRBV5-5 CASSLPGPPTGELFF TGTGCCAGCAGCCTGCCGGGACCCCCGACCGGGGAGCTGTTTTTT